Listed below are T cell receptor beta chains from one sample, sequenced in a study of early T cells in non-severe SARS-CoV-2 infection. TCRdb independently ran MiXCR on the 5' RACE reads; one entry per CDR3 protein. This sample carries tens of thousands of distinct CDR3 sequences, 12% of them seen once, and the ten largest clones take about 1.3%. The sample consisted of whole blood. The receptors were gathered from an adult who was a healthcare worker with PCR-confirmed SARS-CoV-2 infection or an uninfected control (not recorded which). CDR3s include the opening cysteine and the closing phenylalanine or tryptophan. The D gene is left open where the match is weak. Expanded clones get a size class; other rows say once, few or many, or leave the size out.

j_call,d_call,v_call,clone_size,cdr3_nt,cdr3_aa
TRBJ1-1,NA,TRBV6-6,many,TGTGCCAGCAGTTACGGCCCGGGAGACACTGAAGCTTTCTTT,CASSYGPGDTEAFF
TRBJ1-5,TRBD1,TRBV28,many,TGTGCCAGCAGGCCTAACAGGGGAGGCCAGCCCCAGCATTTT,CASRPNRGGQPQHF
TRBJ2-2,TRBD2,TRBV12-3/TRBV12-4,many,TGTGCCAGCAGAAGGACTAGCACGAACACCGGGGAGCTGTTTTTT,CASRRTSTNTGELFF
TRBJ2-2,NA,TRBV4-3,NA,TGCGCCAGCAGCCAAAGTTCTGGGGAGCTGTTTTTT,CASSQSSGELFF
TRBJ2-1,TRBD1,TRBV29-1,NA,TGCAGCGTTATCGGGACAGGGGGACGGGAGCAGTTCTTC,CSVIGTGGREQFF
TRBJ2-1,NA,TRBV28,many,TGTGCCAGCAGTCCCCCAGTCTCCTACAATGAGCAGTTCTTC,CASSPPVSYNEQFF
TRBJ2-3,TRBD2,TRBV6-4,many,TGTGCCAGCAGTGACAGTAGCGGGAGGGGGACAGATACGCAGTATTTT,CASSDSSGRGTDTQYF
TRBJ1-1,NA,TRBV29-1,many,TGCAGCGTTGAACTCCATCAGGGCAGAGAAGCTTTCTTT,CSVELHQGREAFF
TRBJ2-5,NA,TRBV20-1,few,TGCAGTGCCCGTCCAGGGGGGGAGACCCAGTACTTC,CSARPGGETQYF
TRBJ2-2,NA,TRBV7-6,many,TGTGCCAGCAGCCCCGGGTGGAACGGGGAGCTGTTTTTT,CASSPGWNGELFF
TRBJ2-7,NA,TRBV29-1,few,TGCAGCGTTGAGGGAGGTATGCCCTACGAGCAGTACTTC,CSVEGGMPYEQYF
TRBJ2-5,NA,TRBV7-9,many,TGTGCCAGCAGCTCCCTAAGGGGGGGGAGAGAGACCCAGTACTTC,CASSSLRGGRETQYF
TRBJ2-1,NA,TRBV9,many,TGTGCCAGCAGCGTAGAAATAAGCTCCTACAATGAGCAGTTCTTC,CASSVEISSYNEQFF
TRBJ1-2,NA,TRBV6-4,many,TGTGCCAGCAGCCGCGCGTCTGACAGCTTCTATGGCTACACCTTC,CASSRASDSFYGYTF
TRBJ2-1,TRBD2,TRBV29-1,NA,TGCAGCCCGATGACTAGCGGCTCCTACAATGAGCAGTTCTTC,CSPMTSGSYNEQFF
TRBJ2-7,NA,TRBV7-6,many,TGTGCCAGCAGCGCTACGTCCAGGGGATCCCACGAGCAGTACTTC,CASSATSRGSHEQYF
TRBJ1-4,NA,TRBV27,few,TGTGCCAGCAGTCGCGGGACTGCTAATGAAAAACTGTTTTTT,CASSRGTANEKLFF